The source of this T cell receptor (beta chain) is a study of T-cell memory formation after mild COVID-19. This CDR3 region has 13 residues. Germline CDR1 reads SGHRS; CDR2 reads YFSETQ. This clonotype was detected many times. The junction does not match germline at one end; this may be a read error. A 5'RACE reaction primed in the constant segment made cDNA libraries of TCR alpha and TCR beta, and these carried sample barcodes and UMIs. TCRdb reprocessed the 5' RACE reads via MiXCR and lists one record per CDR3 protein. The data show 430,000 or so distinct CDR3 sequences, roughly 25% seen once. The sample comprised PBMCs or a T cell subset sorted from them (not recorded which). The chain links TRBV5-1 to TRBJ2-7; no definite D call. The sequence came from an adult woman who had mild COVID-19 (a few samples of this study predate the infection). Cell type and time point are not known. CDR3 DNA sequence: TGTGCCAGCAGCTTAGACGGTACCTACGAGCAGTACTTC. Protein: CASSLDGTYEQYF.